A selection of T cell receptor beta chains follows, all from one sample in a study of T cell repertoires in cytomegalovirus infection. TCRdb redid the calling of the reads with MiXCR, one entry per CDR3 protein. Altogether around 450,000 distinct CDR3 sequences are present, approximately 31% being singletons, with the ten largest covering around 15%. Sequencing input: PBMCs. These receptor sequences come from a human donor in good health (CMV status not recorded). Some clones in this sample may be carry-over from other donors' samples. The CDR3 runs from the conserved cysteine through the conserved F or W. The D gene is left open where the match is weak. Some rows have no size entry. The others give once, few or many, or a class for an expanded clone.

V: TRBV12-3/TRBV12-4; length: 14; J: TRBJ1-5; D: TRBD1; size: NA; CDR3: CASSGGTENQPQHF; DNA: TGTGCCAGCAGCGGTGGGACAGAAAATCAGCCCCAGCATTTT
V: TRBV12-5; length: 18; J: TRBJ2-7; D: TRBD2; size: NA; CDR3: CASGLGLAVGHQSDEQYF; DNA: TGTGCTAGTGGTTTGGGACTAGCGGTGGGACACCAGAGCGATGAGCAGTACTTC
V: TRBV5-1; length: 16; J: TRBJ1-1; D: NA; size: NA; CDR3: CASSLGGGGMNTEAFF; DNA: TGCGCCAGCAGCTTGGGGGGGGGCGGCATGAACACTGAAGCTTTCTTT
V: TRBV19; length: 17; J: TRBJ1-1; D: NA; size: NA; CDR3: CASSIDRWTEANTEAFF; DNA: TGTGCCAGTAGTATAGATCGTTGGACCGAGGCGAACACTGAAGCTTTCTTT
V: TRBV5-1; length: 16; J: TRBJ2-1; D: TRBD2; size: NA; CDR3: CASSPLSGGIYNEQFF; DNA: TGCGCCAGCAGCCCCCTTAGCGGGGGAATTTACAATGAGCAGTTCTTC
V: TRBV20-1; length: 17; J: TRBJ1-5; D: NA; size: once; CDR3: CSARERQGQYSNQPQHF; DNA: TGCAGTGCTAGAGAACGTCAGGGGCAATATAGCAATCAGCCCCAGCATTTT
V: TRBV25-1; length: 18; J: TRBJ2-7; D: TRBD1; size: many; CDR3: CASSAPGTGVGSSYEQYF; DNA: TGTGCCAGCAGTGCACCCGGGACAGGGGTGGGGAGCTCCTACGAGCAGTACTTC
V: TRBV19; length: 17; J: TRBJ2-5; D: TRBD2; size: few; CDR3: CASSIVRSGAYQETQYF; DNA: TGTGCCAGTAGTATAGTCAGAAGCGGGGCCTACCAAGAGACCCAGTACTTC
V: TRBV7-2; length: 15; J: TRBJ1-4; D: NA; size: many; CDR3: CASSLVLSANEKLFF; DNA: TGTGCCAGCAGCTTAGTTCTGTCAGCTAATGAAAAACTGTTTTTT
V: TRBV4-1; length: 15; J: TRBJ1-5; D: TRBD1; size: NA; CDR3: CASSQWDSGNQPQHF; DNA: TGCGCCAGCAGCCAATGGGACAGTGGCAATCAGCCCCAGCATTTT
V: TRBV7-2; length: 15; J: TRBJ1-2; D: TRBD1; size: many; CDR3: CASSLDNRGSSGYTF; DNA: TGTGCCAGCAGCTTAGACAACAGGGGTTCGAGTGGCTACACCTTC
V: TRBV10-2; length: 15; J: TRBJ1-4; D: NA; size: NA; CDR3: CASIESSRAWEKLFF; DNA: TGCGCCAGCATTGAGTCGAGCAGGGCCTGGGAAAAACTGTTTTTT
V: TRBV6-5; length: 13; J: TRBJ2-2; D: NA; size: few; CDR3: CASDRRNTGELFF; DNA: TGTGCCAGCGACAGGAGGAACACCGGGGAGCTGTTTTTT
V: TRBV10-3; length: 16; J: TRBJ1-4; D: NA; size: many; CDR3: CAISDRLVATNEKLFF; DNA: TGTGCCATCAGTGATAGGCTTGTTGCAACTAATGAAAAACTGTTTTTT
V: TRBV12-3/TRBV12-4; length: 14; J: TRBJ1-2; D: NA; size: few; CDR3: CASSLGRRVYGYTF; DNA: TGTGCCAGCAGTTTAGGGCGGCGAGTCTATGGCTACACCTTC
V: TRBV7-9; length: 16; J: TRBJ2-1; D: TRBD2; size: many; CDR3: CASSSQLAGEYNEQFF; DNA: TGTGCCAGCAGCTCACAACTAGCGGGGGAGTACAATGAGCAGTTCTTC
V: TRBV4-2; length: 15; J: TRBJ1-2; D: NA; size: few; CDR3: CASSQDPPSTSGYTF; DNA: TGTGCCAGCAGCCAAGATCCCCCCTCCACCAGTGGCTACACCTTC
V: TRBV13; length: 11; J: TRBJ2-1; D: TRBD1; size: few; CDR3: CASGQGNEQFF; DNA: TGTGCCAGCGGACAGGGGAATGAGCAGTTCTTC
V: TRBV7-2; length: 14; J: TRBJ1-2; D: NA; size: many; CDR3: CASSDRHASYGYTF; DNA: TGTGCCAGCAGCGACAGACATGCATCTTATGGCTACACCTTC
V: TRBV7-2; length: 16; J: TRBJ1-3; D: NA; size: many; CDR3: CASSLWGADSGNTIYF; DNA: TGTGCCAGCAGCTTATGGGGGGCTGACTCTGGAAACACCATATATTTT
V: TRBV29-1; length: 12; J: TRBJ1-2; D: TRBD1; size: NA; CDR3: CSVPRGQDGYTF; DNA: TGCAGCGTCCCCAGGGGGCAGGATGGCTACACCTTC
V: TRBV2; length: 13; J: TRBJ1-1; D: NA; size: NA; CDR3: CASSEEYHTEAFF; DNA: TGTGCCAGCAGTGAAGAATACCACACTGAAGCTTTCTTT
V: TRBV15; length: 13; J: TRBJ1-1; D: NA; size: NA; CDR3: CATSRNREKEAFF; DNA: TGTGCCACCAGCAGGAACAGGGAAAAGGAAGCTTTCTTT
V: TRBV12-3/TRBV12-4; length: 16; J: TRBJ2-5; D: TRBD1; size: few; CDR3: CASSKTGSGSGETQYF; DNA: TGTGCCAGCAGCAAGACAGGGTCTGGGTCTGGAGAGACCCAGTACTTC
V: TRBV6-2/TRBV6-3; length: 14; J: TRBJ2-2; D: NA; size: NA; CDR3: CASSYGANTGDLFF; DNA: TGTGCCAGCAGTTACGGGGCGAACACCGGGGATCTGTTTTTT
V: TRBV12-3/TRBV12-4; length: 12; J: TRBJ1-2; D: NA; size: few; CDR3: CASSQGETRYTF; DNA: TGTGCCAGCAGCCAGGGAGAGACGCGCTACACCTTC
V: TRBV5-5; length: 14; J: TRBJ2-1; D: NA; size: few; CDR3: CASSWDLSYNEQFF; DNA: TGTGCCAGCAGCTGGGACCTCTCCTACAATGAGCAGTTCTTC
V: TRBV7-9; length: 15; J: TRBJ2-7; D: TRBD1; size: many; CDR3: CASSLPGTGGAEQYF; DNA: TGTGCCAGCAGCTTACCCGGGACAGGGGGAGCCGAGCAGTACTTC
V: TRBV6-2/TRBV6-3; length: 14; J: TRBJ2-4; D: NA; size: NA; CDR3: CASGDSGAKNIQYF; DNA: TGTGCCAGCGGAGACAGTGGGGCCAAAAACATTCAGTACTTC
V: TRBV15; length: 17; J: TRBJ2-3; D: TRBD1; size: NA; CDR3: CATSTYRGQFLTDTQYF; DNA: TGTGCCACCAGCACCTACCGGGGACAGTTCTTGACAGATACGCAGTATTTT
V: TRBV4-2; length: 14; J: TRBJ2-5; D: TRBD2; size: NA; CDR3: CASSLKRGEETQYF; DNA: TGTGCCAGCAGCCTTAAGCGGGGGGAAGAGACCCAGTACTTC
V: TRBV7-6; length: 15; J: TRBJ1-5; D: NA; size: NA; CDR3: CASSLVSGPNQPQHF; DNA: TGTGCCAGCAGCTTAGTTTCAGGTCCGAATCAGCCCCAGCATTTT
V: TRBV5-3; length: 13; J: TRBJ2-1; D: NA; size: few; CDR3: CASSSGGDNEQFF; DNA: TGTGCCAGCAGTTCCGGAGGGGACAATGAGCAGTTCTTC
V: TRBV20-1; length: 13; J: TRBJ1-2; D: NA; size: NA; CDR3: CSAARGANYGYTF; DNA: TGCAGTGCTGCAAGGGGGGCTAACTATGGCTACACCTTC
V: TRBV12-3/TRBV12-4; length: 14; J: TRBJ2-7; D: NA; size: many; CDR3: CASSPRALTPEQYF; DNA: TGTGCCAGCAGCCCCCGGGCCCTCACCCCCGAGCAGTACTTC
V: TRBV7-3; length: 17; J: TRBJ2-6; D: TRBD2; size: NA; CDR3: CASSHSGHSSGANVLTF; DNA: TGTGCCAGCAGCCATAGCGGGCATTCCTCTGGGGCCAACGTCCTGACTTTC
V: TRBV19; length: 16; J: TRBJ2-7; D: NA; size: NA; CDR3: CASSIAGLRGDYEQYF; DNA: TGTGCCAGTAGTATAGCGGGACTCCGAGGGGATTACGAGCAGTACTTC
V: TRBV20-1; length: 17; J: TRBJ1-4; D: NA; size: NA; CDR3: CSARELVGVRTNEKLFF; DNA: TGCAGTGCTAGAGAATTGGTTGGGGTTCGAACTAATGAAAAACTGTTTTTT
V: TRBV6-6; length: 17; J: TRBJ2-3; D: TRBD2; size: NA; CDR3: CASSYAGLAGGGDTQYF; DNA: TGTGCCAGCAGTTACGCGGGACTAGCGGGGGGTGGAGATACGCAGTATTTT
V: TRBV6-5; length: 13; J: TRBJ2-5; D: TRBD1; size: NA; CDR3: CASNRGRWETQYF; DNA: TGTGCCAGCAACAGGGGACGTTGGGAGACCCAGTACTTC
V: TRBV7-2; length: 15; J: TRBJ1-6; D: TRBD1; size: few; CDR3: CASSDDRVTTSPLHF; DNA: TGTGCCAGCAGCGACGACAGGGTAACGACTTCACCCCTCCACTTT
V: TRBV4-1; length: 16; J: TRBJ2-7; D: TRBD2; size: few; CDR3: CASSRHNGGSSYEQYF; DNA: TGCGCCAGCAGTCGCCATAACGGGGGGAGCTCCTACGAGCAGTACTTC
V: TRBV20-1; length: 11; J: TRBJ1-6; D: NA; size: NA; CDR3: CSAWTDSPLHF; DNA: TGCAGTGCTTGGACAGACTCACCCCTCCACTTT
V: TRBV7-2; length: 18; J: TRBJ2-1; D: TRBD2; size: many; CDR3: CASSLRGLAGAGYNEQFF; DNA: TGTGCCAGCAGCCTTAGGGGACTAGCGGGGGCGGGCTACAATGAGCAGTTCTTC
V: TRBV7-2; length: 15; J: TRBJ1-4; D: NA; size: once; CDR3: CASSLVTVTNEKLFF; DNA: TGTGCCAGCAGCTTAGTTACCGTAACTAATGAAAAACTGTTTTTT
V: TRBV7-9; length: 19; J: TRBJ2-1; D: NA; size: few; CDR3: CASRSARDTEFIPYNEQFF; DNA: TGTGCCAGCAGATCCGCTCGGGACACGGAATTTATACCCTACAATGAGCAGTTCTTC
V: TRBV25-1; length: 14; J: TRBJ1-1; D: NA; size: many; CDR3: CASSEGLVGTEAFF; DNA: TGTGCCAGCAGTGAAGGTCTAGTAGGCACTGAAGCTTTCTTT
V: TRBV19; length: 12; J: TRBJ1-1; D: NA; size: NA; CDR3: CASRPLAGEAFF; DNA: TGTGCCAGTAGACCCCTGGCAGGTGAAGCTTTCTTT
V: TRBV7-2; length: 14; J: TRBJ1-6; D: TRBD1; size: many; CDR3: CASSPRGDAGTLHF; DNA: TGTGCCAGCAGCCCCAGGGGGGACGCGGGAACCCTCCACTTT
V: TRBV2; length: 10; J: TRBJ1-1; D: NA; size: NA; CDR3: CASSGGVAFF; DNA: TGTGCCAGCAGTGGTGGAGTAGCTTTCTTT